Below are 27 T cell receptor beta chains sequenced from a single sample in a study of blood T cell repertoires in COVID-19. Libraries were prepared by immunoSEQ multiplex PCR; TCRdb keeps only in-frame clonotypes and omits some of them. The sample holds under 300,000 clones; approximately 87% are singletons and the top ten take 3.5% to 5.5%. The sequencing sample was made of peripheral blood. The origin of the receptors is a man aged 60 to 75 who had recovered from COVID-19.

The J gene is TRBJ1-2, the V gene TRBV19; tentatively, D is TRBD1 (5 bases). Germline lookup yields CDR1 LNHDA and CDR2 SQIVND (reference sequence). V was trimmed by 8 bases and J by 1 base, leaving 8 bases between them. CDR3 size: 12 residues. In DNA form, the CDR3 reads TGTGCCAGTCATAGGGGTAACTATGGCTACACCTTC. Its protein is CASHRGNYGYTF.

The chain's CDR3 is CASSQGQELFF. In nucleotides, the CDR3 is TGTGCCAGCAGCCAAGGACAGGAGCTGTTTTTT. This sequence joins TRBV6-5 and TRBJ2-2, with D perhaps TRBD1 (5 bases). V shed 6 bases and J shed 10 bases, with 9 bases lying between them. This CDR3 comprises 11 residues. Germline-derived CDR1 and CDR2 are MNHEY and SVGAGI.

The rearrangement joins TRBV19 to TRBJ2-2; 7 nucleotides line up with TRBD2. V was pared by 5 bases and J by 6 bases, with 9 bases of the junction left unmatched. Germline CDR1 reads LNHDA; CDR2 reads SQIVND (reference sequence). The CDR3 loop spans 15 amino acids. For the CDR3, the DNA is TGTGCCAGTAGTTCGCGGACTAGGGGTCCCGGGGAGCTGTTTTTT. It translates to CASSSRTRGPGELFF.

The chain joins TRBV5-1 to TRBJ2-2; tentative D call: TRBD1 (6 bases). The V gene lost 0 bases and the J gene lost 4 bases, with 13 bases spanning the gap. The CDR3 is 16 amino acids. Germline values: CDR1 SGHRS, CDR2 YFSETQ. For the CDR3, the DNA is TGCGCCAGCAGCTTGGAGGTGACAGGTGGCACCGGGGAGCTGTTTTTT. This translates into CASSLEVTGGTGELFF.

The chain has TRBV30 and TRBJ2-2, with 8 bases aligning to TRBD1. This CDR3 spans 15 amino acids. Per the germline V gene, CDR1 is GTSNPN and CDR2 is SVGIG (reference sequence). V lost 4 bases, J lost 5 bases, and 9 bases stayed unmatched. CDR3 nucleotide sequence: TGTGCCTGGATGAGTGGACAGGGATTTACCGGGGAGCTGTTTTTT. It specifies CAWMSGQGFTGELFF.

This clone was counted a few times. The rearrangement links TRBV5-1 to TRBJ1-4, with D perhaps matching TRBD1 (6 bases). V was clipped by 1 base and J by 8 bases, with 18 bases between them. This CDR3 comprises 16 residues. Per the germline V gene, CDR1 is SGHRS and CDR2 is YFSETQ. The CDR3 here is CASSLRRGDVREKLFF. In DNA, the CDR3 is TGCGCCAGCAGCTTGCGCAGGGGCGACGTTCGAGAAAAACTGTTTTTT.

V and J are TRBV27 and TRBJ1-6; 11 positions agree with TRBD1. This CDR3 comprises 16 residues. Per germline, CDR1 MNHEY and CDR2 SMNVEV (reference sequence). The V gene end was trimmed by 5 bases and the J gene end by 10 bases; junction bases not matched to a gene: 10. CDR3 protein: CASSPWDRGFGSPLHF. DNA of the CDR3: TGTGCCAGCAGTCCCTGGGACAGGGGGTTCGGGTCACCCCTCCACTTT.

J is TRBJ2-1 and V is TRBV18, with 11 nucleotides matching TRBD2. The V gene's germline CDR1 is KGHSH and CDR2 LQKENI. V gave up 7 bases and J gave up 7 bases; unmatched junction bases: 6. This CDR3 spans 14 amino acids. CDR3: CASYSGRARNEQFF. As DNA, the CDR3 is TGTGCCAGCTATAGCGGGAGGGCCCGTAATGAGCAGTTCTTC. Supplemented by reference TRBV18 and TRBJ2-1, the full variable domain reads NAGVMQNPRHLVRRRGQEARLRCSPMKGHSHVYWYRQLPEEGLKFMVYLQKENIIDESGMPKERFSAEFPKEGPSILRIQQVVRGDSAAYFCASYSGRARNEQFFGPGTRLTVL.

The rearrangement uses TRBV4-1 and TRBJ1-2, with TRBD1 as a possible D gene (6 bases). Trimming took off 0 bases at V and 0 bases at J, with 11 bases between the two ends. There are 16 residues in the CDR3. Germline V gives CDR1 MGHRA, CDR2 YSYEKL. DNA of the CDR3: TGCGCCAGCAGCCAAGAAATCACAGGGACTAACTATGGCTACACCTTC. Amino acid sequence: CASSQEITGTNYGYTF.

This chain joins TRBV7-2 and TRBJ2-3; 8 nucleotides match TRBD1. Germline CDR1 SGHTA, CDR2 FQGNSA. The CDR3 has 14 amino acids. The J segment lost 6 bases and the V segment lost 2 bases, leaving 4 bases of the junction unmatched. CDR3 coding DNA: TGTGCCAGCAGCTTACTACAGGGGGGTGATACGCAGTATTTT. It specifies CASSLLQGGDTQYF.

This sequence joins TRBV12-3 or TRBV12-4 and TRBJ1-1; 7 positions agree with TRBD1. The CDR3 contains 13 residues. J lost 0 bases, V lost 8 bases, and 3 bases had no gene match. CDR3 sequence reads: CASGDRLNTEAFF. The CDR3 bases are TGTGCCAGCGGGGACAGATTGAACACTGAAGCTTTCTTT.

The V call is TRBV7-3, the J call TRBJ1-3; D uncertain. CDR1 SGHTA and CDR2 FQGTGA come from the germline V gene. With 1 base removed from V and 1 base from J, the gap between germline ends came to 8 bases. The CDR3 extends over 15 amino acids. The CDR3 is CASSLMGGSGNTIYF. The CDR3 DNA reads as TGTGCCAGCAGCTTAATGGGAGGGTCTGGAAACACCATATATTTT.

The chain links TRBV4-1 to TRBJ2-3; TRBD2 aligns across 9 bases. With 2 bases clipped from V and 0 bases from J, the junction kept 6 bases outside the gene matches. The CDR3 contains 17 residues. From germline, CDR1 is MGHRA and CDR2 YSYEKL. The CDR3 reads CASSQPRLADSTDTQYF. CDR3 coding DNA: TGCGCCAGCAGCCAACCCCGACTAGCGGATAGCACAGATACGCAGTATTTT.

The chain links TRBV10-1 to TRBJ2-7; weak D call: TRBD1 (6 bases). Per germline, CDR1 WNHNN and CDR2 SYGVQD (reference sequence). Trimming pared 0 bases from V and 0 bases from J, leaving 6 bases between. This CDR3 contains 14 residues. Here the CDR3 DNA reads TGCGCCAGCAGTGAGTCACAGGGCTCCTACGAGCAGTACTTC. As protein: CASSESQGSYEQYF.

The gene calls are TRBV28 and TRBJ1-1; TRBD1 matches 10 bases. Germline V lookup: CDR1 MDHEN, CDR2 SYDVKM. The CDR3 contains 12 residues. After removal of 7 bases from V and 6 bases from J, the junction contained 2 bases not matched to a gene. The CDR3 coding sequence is TGTGCCAGCACGACAGGGGGCCCTGAAGCTTTCTTT. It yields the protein CASTTGGPEAFF.

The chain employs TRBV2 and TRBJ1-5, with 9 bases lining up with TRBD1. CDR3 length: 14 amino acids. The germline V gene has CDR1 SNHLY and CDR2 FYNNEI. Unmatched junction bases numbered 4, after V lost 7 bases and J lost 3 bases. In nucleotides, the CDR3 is TGTGCCAGCACCCGGGACAGGGCCAATCAGCCCCAGCATTTT. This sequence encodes CASTRDRANQPQHF.

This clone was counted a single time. CDR3 coding DNA: TGTGCCAGCAGCGAACAGGGGGATGGCACTGAAGCTTTCTTT. It specifies CASSEQGDGTEAFF. The chain links TRBV7-9 to TRBJ1-1, with 8 nucleotides matching TRBD1. This CDR3 region has 14 residues. Germline-derived CDR1 and CDR2 are SEHNR and FQNEAQ (reference sequence). V trimming: 5 bases; J trimming: 4 bases; junction bases outside the gene matches: 6.

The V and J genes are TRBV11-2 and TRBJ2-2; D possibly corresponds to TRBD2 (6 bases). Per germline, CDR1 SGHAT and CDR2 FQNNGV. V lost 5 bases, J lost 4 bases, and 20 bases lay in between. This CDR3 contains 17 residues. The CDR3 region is CASSPLPGLGGTGELFF. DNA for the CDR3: TGTGCCAGCAGCCCTCTCCCGGGACTCGGGGGCACCGGGGAGCTGTTTTTT.

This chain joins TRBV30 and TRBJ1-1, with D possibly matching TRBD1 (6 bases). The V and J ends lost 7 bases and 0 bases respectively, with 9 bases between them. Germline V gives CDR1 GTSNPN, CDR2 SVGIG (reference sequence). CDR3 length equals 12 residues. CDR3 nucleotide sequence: TGTGCCTTTGGACAGATGAACACTGAAGCTTTCTTT. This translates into CAFGQMNTEAFF. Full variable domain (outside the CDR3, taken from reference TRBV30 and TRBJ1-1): SQTIHQWPATLVQPVGSPLSLECTVEGTSNPNLYWYRQAAGRGLQLLFYSVGIGQISSEVPQNLSASRPQDRQFILSSKKLLLSDSGFYLCAFGQMNTEAFFGQGTRLTVV.

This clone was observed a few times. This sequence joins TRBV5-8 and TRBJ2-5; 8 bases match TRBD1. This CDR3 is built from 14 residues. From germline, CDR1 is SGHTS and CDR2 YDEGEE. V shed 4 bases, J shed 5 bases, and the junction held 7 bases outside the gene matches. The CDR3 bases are TGTGCCAGCAGCCCCGGGACAGGCAGCGAGACCCAGTACTTC. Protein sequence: CASSPGTGSETQYF.

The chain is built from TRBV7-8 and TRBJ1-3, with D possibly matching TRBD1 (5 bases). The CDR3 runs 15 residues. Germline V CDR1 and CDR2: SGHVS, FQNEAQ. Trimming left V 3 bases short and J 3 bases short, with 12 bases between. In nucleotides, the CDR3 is TGTGCCAGCAGCTTGTTCCGGGGGGTTGGAAACACCATATATTTT. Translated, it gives CASSLFRGVGNTIYF.

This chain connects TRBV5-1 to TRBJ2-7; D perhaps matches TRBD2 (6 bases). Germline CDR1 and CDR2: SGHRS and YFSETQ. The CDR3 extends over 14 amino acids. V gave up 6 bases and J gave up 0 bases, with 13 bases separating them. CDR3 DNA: TGCGCCAGCACCACCGGGACTGGCTCCTACGAGCAGTACTTC. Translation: CASTTGTGSYEQYF.

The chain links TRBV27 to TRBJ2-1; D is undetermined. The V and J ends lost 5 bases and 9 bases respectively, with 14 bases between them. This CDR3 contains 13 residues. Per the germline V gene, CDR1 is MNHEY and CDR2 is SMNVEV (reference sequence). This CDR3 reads CASSLQVPSEQFF. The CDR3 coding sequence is TGTGCCAGCAGTCTACAAGTTCCTAGTGAGCAGTTCTTC.

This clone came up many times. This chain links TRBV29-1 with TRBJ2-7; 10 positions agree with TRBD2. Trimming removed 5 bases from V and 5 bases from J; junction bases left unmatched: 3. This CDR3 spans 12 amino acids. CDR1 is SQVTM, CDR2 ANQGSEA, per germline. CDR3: CSVLAGVDEQYF. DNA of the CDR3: TGCAGCGTTCTAGCGGGAGTCGACGAGCAGTACTTC.

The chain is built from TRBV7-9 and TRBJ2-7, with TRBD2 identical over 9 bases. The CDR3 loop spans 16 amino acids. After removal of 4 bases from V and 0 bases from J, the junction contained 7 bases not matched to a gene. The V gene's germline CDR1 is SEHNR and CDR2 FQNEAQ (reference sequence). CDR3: CASSSSGTSLSYEQYF. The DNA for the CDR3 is TGTGCCAGCAGCTCCTCCGGGACTAGCCTCTCCTACGAGCAGTACTTC.

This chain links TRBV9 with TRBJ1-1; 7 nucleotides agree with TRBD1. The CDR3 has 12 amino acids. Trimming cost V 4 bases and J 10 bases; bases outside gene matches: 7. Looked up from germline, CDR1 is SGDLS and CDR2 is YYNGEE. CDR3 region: CASSPDREGAFF. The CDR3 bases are TGTGCCAGCAGCCCAGACAGGGAAGGAGCTTTCTTT.

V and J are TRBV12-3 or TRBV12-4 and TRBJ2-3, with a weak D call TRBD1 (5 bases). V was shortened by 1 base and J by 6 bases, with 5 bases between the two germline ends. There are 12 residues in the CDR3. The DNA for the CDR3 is TGTGCCAGCAGTTTAGGGGGCGATACGCAGTATTTT. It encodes CASSLGGDTQYF.